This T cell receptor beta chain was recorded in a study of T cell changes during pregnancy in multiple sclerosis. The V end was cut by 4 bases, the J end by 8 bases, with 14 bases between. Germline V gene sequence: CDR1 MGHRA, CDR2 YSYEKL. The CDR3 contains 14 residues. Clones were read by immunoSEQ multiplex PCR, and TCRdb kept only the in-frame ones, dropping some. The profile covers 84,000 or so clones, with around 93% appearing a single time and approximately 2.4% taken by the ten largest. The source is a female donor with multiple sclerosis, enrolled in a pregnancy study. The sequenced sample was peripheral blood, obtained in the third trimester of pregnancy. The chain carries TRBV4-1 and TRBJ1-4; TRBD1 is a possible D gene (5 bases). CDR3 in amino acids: CASSPTGIGEKLFF. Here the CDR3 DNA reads TGCGCCAGCAGCCCCACAGGCATAGGGGAAAAACTGTTTTTT.